This T cell receptor beta chain was profiled in a study of blood T cell repertoires in COVID-19. Study-wide background: Sample material is recorded as cDNA or gDNA derived from T cells, B-cell-depleted T cells, or PBMCs.

Germline loops: CDR1 SGHVS, CDR2 FQNEAQ. V lost 5 bases, J lost 6 bases, and 16 bases lay in between. The CDR3 has 14 amino acids. Assay used: immunoSEQ multiplex PCR; TCRdb lists only in-frame clones, some missing. This sample has some 320,000 clones, with about nine tenths found just once. What was sequenced was peripheral blood. The chain links TRBV7-8 to TRBJ1-1, with D perhaps TRBD1 (6 bases). The clonotype was recovered from a woman aged 25-40 years who had recovered from COVID-19. The CDR3 nucleotides are TGTGCCAGCAGCCAAACAACAGGGAGGGCTGAAGCTTTCTTT. This translates into CASSQTTGRAEAFF.